This entry lists 31 T cell receptor beta chains sequenced from one sample in a study of spatial heterogeneity in lung cancer. In TCRdb, the 5' RACE reads were re-called with MiXCR into one record per CDR3 protein. The sample records over 35,000 distinct CDR3 sequences, about 10% being singletons. As for time point: blood at routine non-recurrence follow-up after resection. This specimen consisted of PBMCs, obtained at follow-up. The receptor source for this set is a female donor with early-stage non-small cell lung cancer.

The rearrangement joins TRBV29-1 to TRBJ1-5, with 7 bases that match TRBD1. The CDR3 has 13 residues. Germline V lookup: CDR1 SQVTM, CDR2 ANQGSEA. Trimming cost V 4 bases and J 7 bases; bases outside gene matches: 7. CDR3 in amino acids: CSVGEGARQPQHF. The CDR3 bases are TGCAGCGTTGGTGAGGGGGCCAGGCAGCCCCAGCATTTT.

The V and J genes are TRBV5-1 and TRBJ2-5; D possibly corresponds to TRBD2 (5 bases). Germline V lookup: CDR1 SGHRS, CDR2 YFSETQ. The CDR3 sequence is 16 residues long. V was clipped by 4 bases and J by 2 bases, with 18 bases between them. The chain's CDR3 is CASSPGGSFVQETQYF. CDR3 nucleotides: TGCGCCAGCAGCCCTGGTGGGAGTTTTGTTCAAGAGACCCAGTACTTC.

This clonotype was seen repeatedly, ten times or more. The chain has TRBV27 and TRBJ1-5, with D hard to call. The CDR3 runs to 16 residues. V was trimmed by 7 bases and J by 0 bases, leaving 16 bases between them. Germline-derived CDR1 and CDR2 are MNHEY and SMNVEV (reference sequence). The CDR3: CASTVFRQISNQPQHF. DNA of the CDR3: TGTGCCAGCACCGTTTTTAGGCAAATTAGCAATCAGCCCCAGCATTTT.

The chain employs TRBV27 and TRBJ1-6; possibly TRBD1 for D (5 bases). Germline CDR1 and CDR2: MNHEY and SMNVEV (reference sequence). Between the trimmed V and J ends, which lost 6 bases and 8 bases, there was a span of 23 bases. The length of the CDR3 is 17 residues. The CDR3 is CASSLFPFRDRDSPLHF. The CDR3 bases are TGTGCCAGCAGCCTATTTCCTTTCCGGGACCGCGATTCACCCCTCCACTTT.

This clonotype was seen a few times. This chain uses TRBV10-1 with TRBJ2-7; 8 bases line up with TRBD2. With V trimmed by 3 bases and J by 3 bases, 7 bases remained unmatched. Germline assignment: CDR1 WNHNN and CDR2 SYGVQD (reference sequence). This CDR3 contains 15 residues. The CDR3 DNA follows: TGCGCCAGCAGTGAAAGAGCGGGGGAGAACTACGAGCAGTACTTC. Protein: CASSERAGENYEQYF.

This clonotype was recorded at least ten times. The chain joins TRBV28 to TRBJ2-5, with TRBD1 identical over 7 bases. V was clipped by 5 bases and J by 2 bases; unmatched bases: 14. Per germline, CDR1 MDHEN and CDR2 SYDVKM. The CDR3 runs 17 residues. The CDR3 loop reads CASSPTRTGSRQETQYF. CDR3 nucleotide sequence: TGTGCCAGCAGTCCTACTCGGACAGGATCGAGGCAAGAGACCCAGTACTTC.

The chain recombines TRBV7-9 with TRBJ1-5; D gene unclear. CDR1 SEHNR and CDR2 FQNEAQ come from the germline V gene (reference sequence). Trimming left V 4 bases short and J 3 bases short, with 10 bases between. This CDR3 spans 14 amino acids. As DNA, the CDR3 is TGTGCCAGCAGCTCCCACAGAGACAATCAGCCCCAGCATTTT. The encoded protein is CASSSHRDNQPQHF.

The chain joins TRBV6-2 or TRBV6-3 to TRBJ2-3, with no clear D. V was shortened by 7 bases and J by 3 bases, with 17 bases between the two germline ends. Germline V gene sequence: CDR1 MNHEY, CDR2 SVGEGT. This CDR3 contains 15 residues. Written as DNA, the CDR3 is TGTGCCAGCACCACTATTAGGGCCGGGACAGATACGCAGTATTTT. This translates into CASTTIRAGTDTQYF.

This clonotype was seen ten or more times. The chain carries TRBV7-7 and TRBJ2-3; 8 nucleotides match TRBD2. The CDR3 consists of 18 residues. The ends lost 5 bases at V and 0 bases at J; junction bases unmatched: 13. Germline V lookup: CDR1 SSHAT, CDR2 FNYEAQ (reference sequence). Written as DNA, the CDR3 is TGTGCCAGCAGCGCCGGAGCGGGGGCTTCCCTTAGCACAGATACGCAGTATTTT. Encoded protein: CASSAGAGASLSTDTQYF. The complete variable domain, with remaining parts taken from reference TRBV7-7 and TRBJ2-3, reads GAGVSQSPRYKVTKRGQDVTLRCDPISSHATLYWYQQALGQGPEFLTYFNYEAQPDKSGLPSDRFSAERPEGSISTLTIQRTEQRDSAMYRCASSAGAGASLSTDTQYFGPGTRLTVL.

Many counts were recorded for this clonotype. This chain joins TRBV7-9 and TRBJ1-1; D ambiguous. CDR1 SEHNR and CDR2 FQNEAQ come from the germline V gene (reference sequence). The length of the CDR3 is 11 residues. V was cut by 6 bases and J by 3 bases, with 5 bases left in between. CDR3 region: CASSADTEAFF. CDR3 sequence (DNA): TGTGCCAGCAGTGCGGACACTGAAGCTTTCTTT.

This clonotype was seen only a few times. The rearrangement links TRBV6-2 or TRBV6-3 to TRBJ1-1, with D perhaps TRBD1 (6 bases). In germline, CDR1 is MNHEY, CDR2 SVGEGT. The CDR3 length is 12 residues. Deletions cut 7 bases from V and 4 bases from J, with 10 bases between. CDR3 residues: CASTQGFTEAFF. CDR3 bases: TGTGCCAGCACCCAGGGGTTCACTGAAGCTTTCTTT.

This clonotype occurred many times. The chain combines TRBV24-1 with TRBJ2-3, with TRBD2 matching 8 bases. This CDR3 has 17 residues. The germline V gene has CDR1 KGHDR and CDR2 SFDVKD. The ends lost 0 bases at V and 0 bases at J; junction bases unmatched: 4. CDR3 sequence reads: CATSDLSSGGSTDTQYF. In DNA form, the CDR3 reads TGTGCCACCAGTGATTTGTCCAGCGGGGGAAGCACAGATACGCAGTATTTT.

This clonotype was detected only a few times. The CDR3 is CASSSRDSGNTIYF. CDR3 DNA: TGTGCCAGCAGCTCTAGGGACAGCGGAAACACCATATATTTT. The chain has TRBV7-8 and TRBJ1-3; TRBD1 matches at 7 bases. Germline V gene data show CDR1 as SGHVS and CDR2 as FQNEAQ. V shed 4 bases, J shed 4 bases, and the junction held 4 bases outside the gene matches. The CDR3 is 14 amino acids.

This clonotype appeared many times. CDR3 sequence (DNA): TGTGCCAGCAGTCGTATCGGGGAGCTGTTTTTT. Its protein product is CASSRIGELFF. The rearrangement joins TRBV12-3 or TRBV12-4 to TRBJ2-2; D not resolved. This CDR3 comprises 11 residues. V dropped 5 bases and J dropped 7 bases, with 5 bases sitting between them.

Of note for this clonotype: This may arise from a read error, as a much more abundant clone is one base away. The CDR3, as DNA: TGTGCCTGGAGGGGGACAGAGGAATCACTACTCCACTTT. Its translation: CAWRGTEESLLHF. The gene calls are TRBV30 and TRBJ1-6, with TRBD1 matching 7 bases. CDR3 length: 13 residues. Germline loops: CDR1 GTSNPN, CDR2 SVGIG (reference sequence). V gave up 3 bases and J gave up 16 bases; unmatched junction bases: 12.

This clonotype was counted many times. The chain carries TRBV4-1 and TRBJ2-7; 11 bases agree with TRBD2. Germline V gives CDR1 MGHRA, CDR2 YSYEKL. The CDR3 sequence is 17 residues long. V lost 4 bases, J lost 5 bases, and 13 bases stayed unmatched. The CDR3: CASSRLPGTSGGNEQYF. CDR3 nucleotide sequence: TGCGCCAGCAGCCGGTTACCAGGGACTAGCGGAGGTAACGAGCAGTACTTC.

V is TRBV20-1 and J is TRBJ1-2; D not resolved. The CDR3 is 12 amino acids. Germline-derived CDR1 and CDR2 are DFQATT and SNEGSKA (reference sequence). V lost 6 bases, J lost 4 bases, and 12 bases lay in between. This CDR3 reads CSAPTGVYGYTF. CDR3 nucleotides: TGCAGTGCCCCCACCGGGGTCTATGGCTACACCTTC.

This clonotype was detected ten times or more. The chain is built from TRBV6-6 and TRBJ2-3; D uncertain. CDR1 and CDR2 from the germline V gene are MNHNY and SVGAGI (reference sequence). This CDR3 spans 13 amino acids. Trimming removed 5 bases at V and 3 bases at J, with 9 bases between. The CDR3 reads CASSRARTDTQYF. The CDR3 coding sequence is TGTGCCAGCAGTAGGGCGCGGACAGATACGCAGTATTTT.

The chain joins TRBV5-4 to TRBJ2-3, with 7 bases lining up with TRBD2. CDR3 length: 14 residues. V lost 4 bases to trimming and J lost 6 bases; unmatched junction nucleotides: 8. Germline V gives CDR1 SGHNT, CDR2 YYREEE (reference sequence). The CDR3 nucleotides read TGTGCCAGCAGCGGGAGGGATTCGTCGGATACGCAGTATTTT. Amino acid sequence: CASSGRDSSDTQYF.

Ten or more counts support this clonotype. This chain joins TRBV7-9 and TRBJ1-5; a possible D gene is TRBD1 (6 bases). V shed 5 bases and J shed 6 bases, with 11 bases lying between them. CDR3 length: 13 amino acids. Germline-derived CDR1 and CDR2 are SEHNR and FQNEAQ (reference sequence). CDR3 sequence: CASSQTGFQPQHF. The CDR3 DNA sequence: TGTGCCAGCAGCCAAACAGGGTTTCAGCCCCAGCATTTT. Filled out from reference TRBV7-9 and TRBJ1-5, the complete variable domain reads DTGVSQNPRHKITKRGQNVTFRCDPISEHNRLYWYRQTLGQGPEFLTYFQNEAQLEKSRLLSDRFSAERPKGSFSTLEIQRTEQGDSAMYLCASSQTGFQPQHFGDGTRLSIL.

This clonotype came up many times. The chain joins TRBV29-1 to TRBJ1-1; the match to TRBD1 covers 9 bases. V dropped 7 bases and J dropped 5; count of bases not matched to a gene: 8. CDR1 SQVTM and CDR2 ANQGSEA come from the germline V gene. The CDR3 has 13 residues. The DNA for the CDR3 is TGCAGCGGGGGACAGGGAAAAGAGACTGAAGCTTTCTTT. Protein sequence: CSGGQGKETEAFF.

This clonotype has at least ten counts. The chain joins TRBV24-1 to TRBJ1-5; a weak D match, TRBD1 (6 bases). This CDR3 has 18 amino acids. V was shortened by 4 bases and J by 9 bases, with 27 bases between the two germline ends. Germline CDR1 reads KGHDR; CDR2 reads SFDVKD. Here the CDR3 DNA reads TGTGCCACCAGTGACCAAGATACAGATTTGACAGGACCCGGGCCCCAGCATTTT. Translated, it gives CATSDQDTDLTGPGPQHF.

This clonotype was detected many times. The chain couples TRBV6-4 to TRBJ2-5; 8 bases agree with TRBD2. The CDR3 covers 14 residues. The germline V gene encodes CDR1 MRHNA and CDR2 SNTAGT. Trimming removed 4 bases from V and 3 bases from J; junction bases left unmatched: 4. The CDR3 sequence is CASSAQAGEETQYF. Written as DNA, the CDR3 is TGTGCCAGCAGTGCCCAAGCGGGGGAAGAGACCCAGTACTTC.

This clonotype showed up just a few times. The chain couples TRBV28 to TRBJ1-2; tentative D call: TRBD1 (6 bases). The CDR3 contains 15 residues. V gave up 10 bases and J gave up 3 bases, with 21 bases separating them. Germline assignment: CDR1 MDHEN and CDR2 SYDVKM. CDR3 in DNA: TGTGCCACCAGCCCCGGGACATTCGTACACTATGGCTACACCTTC. Translated: CATSPGTFVHYGYTF.

The chain couples TRBV28 to TRBJ2-7; possibly TRBD2 for D (6 bases). Trimming pared 3 bases from V and 12 bases from J, leaving 18 bases between. The germline CDR1 and CDR2 sequences are MDHEN and SYDVKM. This CDR3 has 13 amino acids. CDR3 nucleotides: TGTGCCAGCAGTTTGCGGGGCCATCCTGTGGGGTACTTC. Protein: CASSLRGHPVGYF.

This clonotype was counted between two and nine times. V is TRBV11-2 and J is TRBJ2-7; D uncertain. The length of the CDR3 is 13 residues. Between the trimmed V and J ends, which lost 0 bases and 6 bases, there was a span of 9 bases. CDR1 is SGHAT and CDR2 is FQNNGV in the germline V gene. The CDR3 sequence: CASSLEERSEQYF. CDR3 coding DNA: TGTGCCAGCAGCTTAGAAGAACGATCCGAGCAGTACTTC.

Ten or more counts support this clonotype. The CDR3 reads CASTDGQGSGNQPQHF. Written as DNA, the CDR3 is TGTGCCAGTACCGACGGACAGGGGAGCGGCAATCAGCCCCAGCATTTT. V is TRBV19 and J is TRBJ1-5; 9 bases are shared with TRBD1. Germline lookup yields CDR1 LNHDA and CDR2 SQIVND (reference sequence). This CDR3 contains 16 residues. Unmatched junction bases numbered 9, after V lost 7 bases and J lost 2 bases. The full variable domain, rest sourced from reference TRBV19 and TRBJ1-5, is DGGITQSPKYLFRKEGQNVTLSCEQNLNHDAMYWYRQDPGQGLRLIYYSQIVNDFQKGDIAEGYSVSREKKESFPLTVTSAQKNPTAFYLCASTDGQGSGNQPQHFGDGTRLSIL.

The J gene is TRBJ2-5, the V gene TRBV5-6, with D possibly called TRBD1 or TRBD2 (5 bases each). The CDR3 covers 14 residues. Trimming left V 4 bases short and J 5 bases short, with 15 bases between. From germline, CDR1 is SGHDT and CDR2 YYEEEE. The CDR3 reads CASSLFGTQETQYF. The CDR3 DNA reads as TGTGCCAGCAGCCTATTTGGGACCCAGGAGACCCAGTACTTC.

Within the sample, this clonotype is medium-sized. The CDR3 is CASSLDSGTGVAFF. The CDR3 DNA reads as TGCGCCAGCAGCTTGGATTCCGGGACAGGGGTAGCTTTCTTT. The V gene is TRBV5-1, the J gene TRBJ1-1, with 10 nucleotides matching TRBD1. Germline values: CDR1 SGHRS, CDR2 YFSETQ. Trimming took 0 bases from V and 10 from J; bases not matched to a gene: 6. The CDR3 contains 14 residues.

This clonotype came up many times. The J gene is TRBJ2-5, the V gene TRBV7-9, with D hard to call. V was pared by 1 base and J by 1 base, with 7 bases between. The germline V gene has CDR1 SEHNR and CDR2 FQNEAQ (reference sequence). CDR3 size: 14 residues. This CDR3 is CASSLGLVQETQYF. The CDR3 DNA sequence: TGTGCCAGCAGCTTAGGTCTTGTCCAAGAGACCCAGTACTTC. The full variable domain, completed using reference TRBV7-9 and TRBJ2-5, is DTGVSQNPRHKITKRGQNVTFRCDPISEHNRLYWYRQTLGQGPEFLTYFQNEAQLEKSRLLSDRFSAERPKGSFSTLEIQRTEQGDSAMYLCASSLGLVQETQYFGPGTRLLVL.

In its sample, this clonotype was seen many times. DNA of the CDR3: TGTGCCAGCAGCTTAGGGTCAGGGATGGCCAAAAACATTCAGTACTTC. Its protein is CASSLGSGMAKNIQYF. This chain connects TRBV7-6 to TRBJ2-4; D possibly corresponds to TRBD1 (5 bases). Trimming left V 1 base short and J 1 base short, with 11 bases between. The CDR3 is made up of 16 amino acids. The V gene's germline CDR1 is SGHVS and CDR2 FNYEAQ.